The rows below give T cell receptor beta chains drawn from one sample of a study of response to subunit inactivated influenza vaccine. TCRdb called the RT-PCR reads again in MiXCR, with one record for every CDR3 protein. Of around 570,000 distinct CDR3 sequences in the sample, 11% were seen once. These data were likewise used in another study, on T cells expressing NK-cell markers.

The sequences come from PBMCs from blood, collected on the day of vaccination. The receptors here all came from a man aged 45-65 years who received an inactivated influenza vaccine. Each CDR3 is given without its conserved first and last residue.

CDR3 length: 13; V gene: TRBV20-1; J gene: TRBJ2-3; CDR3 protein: SAQHSGTSTDTQY
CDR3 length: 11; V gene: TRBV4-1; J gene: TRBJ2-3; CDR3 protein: ASSQLGRGTQY
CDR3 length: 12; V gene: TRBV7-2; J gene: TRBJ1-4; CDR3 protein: ASSKIATNEKLF
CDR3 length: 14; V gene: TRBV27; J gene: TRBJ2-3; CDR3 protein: ASSFMGTVSTDTQY
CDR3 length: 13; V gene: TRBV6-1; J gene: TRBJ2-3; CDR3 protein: ASSRTGTRSDTQY
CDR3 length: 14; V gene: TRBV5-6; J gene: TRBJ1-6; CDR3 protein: ASSLTGPFYNSPLH
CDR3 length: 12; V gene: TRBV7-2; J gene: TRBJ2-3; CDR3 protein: ASSRAIAPDTQY
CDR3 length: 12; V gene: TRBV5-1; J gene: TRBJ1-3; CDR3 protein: ASRRDNSGNTIY
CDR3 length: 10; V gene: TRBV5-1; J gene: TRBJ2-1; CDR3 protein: ASSMLNNEQF
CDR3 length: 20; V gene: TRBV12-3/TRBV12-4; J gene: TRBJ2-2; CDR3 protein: ASSFFLSSTRRRESNTGELF
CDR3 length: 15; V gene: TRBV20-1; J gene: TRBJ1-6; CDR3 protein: SARDIDVTSRASPLH
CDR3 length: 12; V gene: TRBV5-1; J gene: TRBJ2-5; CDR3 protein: ASSLSAGKETQY
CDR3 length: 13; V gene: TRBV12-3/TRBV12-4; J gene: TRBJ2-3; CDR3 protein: ASSSGPTRADTQY
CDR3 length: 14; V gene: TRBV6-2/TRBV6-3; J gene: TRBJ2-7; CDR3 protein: ASSYSGTPGGGEQY
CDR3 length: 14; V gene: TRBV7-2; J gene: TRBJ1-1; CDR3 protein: ASSPKGLGRRDEAF
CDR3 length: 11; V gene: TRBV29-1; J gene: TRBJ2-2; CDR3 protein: SVDSAIPGELF
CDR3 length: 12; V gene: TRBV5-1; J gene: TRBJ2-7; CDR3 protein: ASRPFAGGYEQY
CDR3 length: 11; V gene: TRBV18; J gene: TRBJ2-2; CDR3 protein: ASSPQEVGELF
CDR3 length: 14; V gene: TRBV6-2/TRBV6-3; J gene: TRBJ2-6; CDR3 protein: ASSSFGTSGANVLT
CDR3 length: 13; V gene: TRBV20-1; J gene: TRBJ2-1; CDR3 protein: SARDRPWSDNEQF
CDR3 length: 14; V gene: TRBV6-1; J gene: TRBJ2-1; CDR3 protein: ASRWDGLSPYNEQF
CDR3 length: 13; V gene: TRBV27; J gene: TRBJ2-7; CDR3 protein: ASSLIAGSVYEQY